This T cell receptor (beta chain) was recorded in a study of T-cell reconstitution after alpha-beta-depleted transplantation in children (dated by TCRdb to 2016 to 2017). Broadly, across the study: T-cell immune reconstitution after TCRalphabeta/CD19-depleted allogeneic hematopoietic cell transplantation in children was quantitatively tracked in the study by means of TCR repertoire profiling.

This clonotype was seen a handful of times. Its antigen is still unknown. No quality values exist for individual bases; no much larger clone is one base distant. The method behind the library was PCR. The sequencing machine was an Illumina HiSeq 2500. TCR libraries were prepared with molecular barcoding, using unique molecular identifiers to normalize TCRbeta repertoire quantification. TCRdb ran its own pipeline on the public reads, namely fastp trimming at Q25 and MiXCR clone calling, and kept in-frame beta chains. Entries are consolidated by CDR3 protein sequence, retaining the most common genes and DNA. The sample profile shows over 550,000 distinct CDR3 sequences; under 12% of them were found once. The ten top clones hold 4% of the sample. The germline V and J ends show losses of 6 bases and 6 bases respectively, and no gene match explains 7 bases of the junction. CDR1 and CDR2 are drawn from the germline V gene: SQVTM, ANQGSEA. The CDR3 measures 12 amino acids from cysteine to phenylalanine. The kept DNA is CDR3 alone, 36 bases in frame from the first base.

The chain couples TRBV29-1 to TRBJ2-7, with 8 bases matching TRBD2. The specimen was PBMCs from the stem cell graft donor, collected from the stem cell graft. The receptor was isolated from a human donor who donated a stem cell graft to a child with acute myeloid leukemia. For the CDR3, the sequence is CSVGRGGPEQYF. The nucleotides are TGCAGCGTCGGACGGGGGGGACCCGAGCAGTACTTC.